What follows describes a single T cell receptor (beta chain). This clonotype was recorded many times. No antigen is known for it. No per-base quality is available; no much larger clone lies one base away. Interpreted using the paper, the treatment or condition label stands for: allogeneic hematopoietic cell transplantation with graft depleted of TCRalphabeta T cells and CD19 B cells. Transplant recipients were children who received TCRalphabeta/CD19-depleted allogeneic hematopoietic cell grafts. This specimen comes from a study of T-cell reconstitution after alpha-beta-depleted transplantation in children (TCRdb year 2016). Looking at the study overall: T-cell immune reconstitution after TCRalphabeta/CD19-depleted allogeneic hematopoietic cell transplantation in children was quantitatively tracked in the study by means of TCR repertoire profiling.

V is clipped by 8 bases and J by 0 bases, and the sequence between their germline boundaries is 31 bases long. CDR1 and CDR2 are read off the germline V gene as MNHEY and SVGEGT. The cysteine opens and the phenylalanine closes a CDR3 of 20 amino acids. The kept DNA is CDR3 alone, 60 bases in frame from the first base. Library generation was performed with PCR. Sequenced using an Illumina HiSeq 2500. Molecular barcoding was employed in the preparation of TCR libraries, with unique molecular identifiers being used to normalize TCRbeta repertoire quantification. The public reads were reanalyzed by TCRdb: fastp trimming at Q25, MiXCR alignment, in-frame beta chains only. Rows with one shared CDR3 protein collapse into an entry with the most common genes and DNA. The sample contains approximately 250,000 distinct CDR3 sequences, about 23% of them found a single time. The top ten hold less than 3.5% of the sample.

What the work shows at the level of the full study, not this receptor alone: Over subsequent months, a decline in hyperexpanded clone frequencies was noted, and after one year, T-cell counts and TCRbeta diversity were mostly ascribed to newly produced T cells. The apparently early recovery of alphabetaT-cell counts about two months after transplant reportedly depended on only several hundred rapidly expanded clones that came from non-depleted graft cells. In some patients, the high TCRbeta diversity seen at day 60 was put down to recipient T cells and intrathymic progenitors that had survived conditioning.

The clonotype was recovered from a girl aged 2-9 years with Fanconi anemia, due to receive a stem cell transplant. This sample comprised PBMCs, obtained before TCRalphabeta/CD19-depleted stem cell transplant. The receptor chain draws on TRBV6-2 or TRBV6-3 and TRBJ2-5; perhaps TRBD2 is the D gene, with 5 bases matching. The sequenced DNA is TGTGCCAGCCGACTCTACGGGATGGCAGAGACAAAACTGTACCAAGAGACCCAGTACTTC. Protein translation: CASRLYGMAETKLYQETQYF.